The source of this T cell receptor (beta chain) is a study of identical twins. Study-wide results and caveats: Twin sharing of out-of-frame TCR alpha was underestimated by models in monozygotic pairs. Out-of-frame alpha sequences common to twins exhibited a surplus of low generation probability.

Unique molecular identifiers were present on the cDNA, and a universal primer site came from template switching. TCRdb analysed the 5' RACE reads with MiXCR anew, one entry per CDR3 protein. The table records hundreds of thousands of distinct CDR3 sequences, roughly an eighth of them present only once. This clonotype turned up a few times. Antigen unknown. The V gene's germline CDR1 is DFQATT and CDR2 SNEGSKA (reference sequence). With 3 bases removed from V and 1 base from J, the gap between germline ends came to 7 bases. The CDR3 consists of 12 residues. This same sample was also part of a study on yellow fever vaccine responses in identical twins.

This TCR derives from a woman younger than 30 in good health. The chain is built from TRBV20-1 and TRBJ2-7; D is ambiguous. The specimen was PBMCs. The CDR3 is CSASSASYEQYF. In nucleotides, the CDR3 is TGCAGTGCTAGTTCGGCTTCCTACGAGCAGTACTTC.